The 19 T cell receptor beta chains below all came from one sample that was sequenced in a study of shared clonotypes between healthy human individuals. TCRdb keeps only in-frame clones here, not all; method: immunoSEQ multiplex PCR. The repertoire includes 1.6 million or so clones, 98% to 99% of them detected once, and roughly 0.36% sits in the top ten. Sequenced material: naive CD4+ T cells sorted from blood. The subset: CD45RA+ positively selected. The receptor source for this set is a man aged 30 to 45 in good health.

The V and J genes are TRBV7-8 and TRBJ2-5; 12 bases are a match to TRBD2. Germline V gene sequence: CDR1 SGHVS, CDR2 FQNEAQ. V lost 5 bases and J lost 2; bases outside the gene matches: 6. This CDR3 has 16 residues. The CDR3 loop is CASSDWTSGAQETQYF. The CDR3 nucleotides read TGTGCCAGCAGCGACTGGACTAGCGGGGCTCAAGAGACCCAGTACTTC.

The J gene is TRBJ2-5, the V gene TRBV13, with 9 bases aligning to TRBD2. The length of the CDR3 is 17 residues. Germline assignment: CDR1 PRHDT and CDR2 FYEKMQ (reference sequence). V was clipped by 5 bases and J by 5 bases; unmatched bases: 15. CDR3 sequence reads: CASSAGGGRARVETQYF. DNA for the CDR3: TGTGCCAGCAGCGCCGGCGGCGGGAGGGCCCGGGTGGAGACCCAGTACTTC. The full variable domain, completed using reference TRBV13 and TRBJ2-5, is AAGVIQSPRHLIKEKRETATLKCYPIPRHDTVYWYQQGPGQDPQFLISFYEKMQSDKGSIPDRFSAQQFSDYHSELNMSSLELGDSALYFCASSAGGGRARVETQYFGPGTRLLVL.

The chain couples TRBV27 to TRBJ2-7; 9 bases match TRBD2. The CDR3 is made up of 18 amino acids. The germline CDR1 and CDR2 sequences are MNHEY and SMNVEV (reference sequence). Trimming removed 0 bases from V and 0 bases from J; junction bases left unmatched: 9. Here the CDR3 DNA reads TGTGCCAGCAGTTTATCGACCAGGACTAGCGCACGCTCCTACGAGCAGTACTTC. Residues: CASSLSTRTSARSYEQYF.

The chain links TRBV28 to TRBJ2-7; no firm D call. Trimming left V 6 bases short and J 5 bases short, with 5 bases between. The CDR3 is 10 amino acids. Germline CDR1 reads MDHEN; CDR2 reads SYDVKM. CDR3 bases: TGTGCCAGCAGGGCCAACGAGCAGTACTTC. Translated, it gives CASRANEQYF.

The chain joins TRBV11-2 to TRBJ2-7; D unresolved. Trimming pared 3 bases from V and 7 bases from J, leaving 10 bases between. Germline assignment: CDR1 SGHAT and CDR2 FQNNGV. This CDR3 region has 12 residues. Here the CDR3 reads CASSLTGPEQYF. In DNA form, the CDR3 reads TGTGCCAGCAGCTTGACTGGGCCGGAGCAGTACTTC. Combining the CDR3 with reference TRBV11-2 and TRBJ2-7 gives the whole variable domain EAGVAQSPRYKIIEKRQSVAFWCNPISGHATLYWYQQILGQGPKLLIQFQNNGVVDDSQLPKDRFSAERLKGVDSTLKIQPAKLEDSAVYLCASSLTGPEQYFGPGTRLTVT.

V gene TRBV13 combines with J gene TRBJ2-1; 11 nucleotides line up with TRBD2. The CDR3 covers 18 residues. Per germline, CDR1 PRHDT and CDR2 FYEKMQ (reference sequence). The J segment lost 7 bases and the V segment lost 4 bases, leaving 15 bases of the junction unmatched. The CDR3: CASSSPLSTSGSVNEQFF. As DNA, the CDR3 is TGTGCCAGCAGCTCCCCACTGAGCACTAGCGGGAGCGTAAATGAGCAGTTCTTC.

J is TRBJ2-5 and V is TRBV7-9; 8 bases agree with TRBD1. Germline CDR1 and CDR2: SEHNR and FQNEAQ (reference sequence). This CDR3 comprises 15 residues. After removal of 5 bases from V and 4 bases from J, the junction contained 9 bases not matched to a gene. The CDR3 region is CASSQGQGFRETQYF. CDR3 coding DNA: TGTGCCAGCAGCCAAGGACAGGGTTTTCGAGAGACCCAGTACTTC.

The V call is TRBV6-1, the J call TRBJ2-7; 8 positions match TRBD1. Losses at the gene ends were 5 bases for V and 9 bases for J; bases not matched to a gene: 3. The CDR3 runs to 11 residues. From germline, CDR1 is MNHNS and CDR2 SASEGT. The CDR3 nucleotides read TGTGCCAGCAGTACCGGACAGGGGCAGTACTTC. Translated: CASSTGQGQYF.

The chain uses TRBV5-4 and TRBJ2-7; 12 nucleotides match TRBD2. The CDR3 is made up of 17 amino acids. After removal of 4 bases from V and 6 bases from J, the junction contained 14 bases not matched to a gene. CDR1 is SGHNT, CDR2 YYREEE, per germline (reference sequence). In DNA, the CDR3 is TGTGCCAGCAGCGGCGCCGGGGGATCTAGCGGGAGGGCCGAGCAGTACTTC. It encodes CASSGAGGSSGRAEQYF.

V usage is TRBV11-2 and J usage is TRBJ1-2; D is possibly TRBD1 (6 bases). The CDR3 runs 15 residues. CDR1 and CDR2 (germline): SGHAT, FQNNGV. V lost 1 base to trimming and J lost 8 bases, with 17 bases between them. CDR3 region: CASSLVARGLGGYTF. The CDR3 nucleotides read TGTGCCAGCAGCTTAGTGGCCAGGGGACTTGGCGGCTACACCTTC.

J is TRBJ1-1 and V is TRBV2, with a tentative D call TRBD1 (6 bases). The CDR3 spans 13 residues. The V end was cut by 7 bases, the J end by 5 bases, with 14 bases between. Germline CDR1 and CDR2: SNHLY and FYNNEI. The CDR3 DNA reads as TGTGCCAGCAAACTCGAAGGGGGGACTGAAGCTTTCTTT. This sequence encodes CASKLEGGTEAFF.

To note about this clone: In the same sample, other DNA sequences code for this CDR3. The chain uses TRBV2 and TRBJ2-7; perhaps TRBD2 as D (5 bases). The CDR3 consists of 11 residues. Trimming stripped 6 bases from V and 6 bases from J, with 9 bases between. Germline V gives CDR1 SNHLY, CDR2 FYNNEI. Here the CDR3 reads CASRDRGEQYF. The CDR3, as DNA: TGTGCCAGCAGAGATCGGGGCGAGCAGTACTTC.

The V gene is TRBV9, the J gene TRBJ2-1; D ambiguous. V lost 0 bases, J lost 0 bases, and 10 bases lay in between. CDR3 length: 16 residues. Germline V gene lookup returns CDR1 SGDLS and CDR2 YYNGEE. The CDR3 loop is CASSVASPNSYNEQFF. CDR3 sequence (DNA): TGTGCCAGCAGCGTAGCAAGTCCGAACTCCTACAATGAGCAGTTCTTC.

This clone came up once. The CDR3 DNA reads as TGTGCCAGCTCGGCTCGGGGGTCGTCTTTCGAGCAGTACTTC. Residues: CASSARGSSFEQYF. The chain links TRBV27 to TRBJ2-7, with D perhaps TRBD2 (6 bases). The germline CDR1 and CDR2 sequences are MNHEY and SMNVEV (reference sequence). Trimming removed 8 bases from V and 6 bases from J, with 20 bases in between. CDR3 length: 14 residues.

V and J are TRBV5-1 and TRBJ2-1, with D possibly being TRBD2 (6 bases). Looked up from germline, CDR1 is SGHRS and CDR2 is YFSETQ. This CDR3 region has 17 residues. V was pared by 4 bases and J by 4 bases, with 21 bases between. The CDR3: CASSRGRGTAIYNEQFF. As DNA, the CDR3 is TGCGCCAGCAGCAGAGGACGCGGGACCGCAATATACAATGAGCAGTTCTTC.

In DNA form, the CDR3 reads TGTGCCAGCAGTTTTAGCGGGAGGGGTTACAATGAGCAGTTCTTC. Its translation is CASSFSGRGYNEQFF. This chain connects TRBV28 to TRBJ2-1, with TRBD2 matching over 11 bases. Germline V gene lookup returns CDR1 MDHEN and CDR2 SYDVKM. V was clipped by 3 bases and J by 4 bases; unmatched bases: 2. This CDR3 spans 15 amino acids.

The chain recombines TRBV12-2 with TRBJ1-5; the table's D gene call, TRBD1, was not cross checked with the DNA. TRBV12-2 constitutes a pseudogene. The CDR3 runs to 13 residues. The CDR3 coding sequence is TGTGCAAGTCGATTTTGGGGCATCCAGCCCCAGCATTTT. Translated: CASRFWGIQPQHF.

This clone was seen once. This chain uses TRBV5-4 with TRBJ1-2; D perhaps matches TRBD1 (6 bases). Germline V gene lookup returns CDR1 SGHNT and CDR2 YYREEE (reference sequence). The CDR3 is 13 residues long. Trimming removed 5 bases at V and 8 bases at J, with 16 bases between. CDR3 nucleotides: TGTGCCAGCAGACGCACAGGGTCCGGGGGCTACACCTTC. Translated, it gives CASRRTGSGGYTF.

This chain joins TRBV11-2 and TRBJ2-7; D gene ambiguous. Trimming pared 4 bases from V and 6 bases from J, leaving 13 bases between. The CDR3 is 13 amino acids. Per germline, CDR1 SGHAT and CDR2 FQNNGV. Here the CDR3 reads CASSSTPGGEQYF. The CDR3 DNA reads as TGTGCCAGCAGCTCCACCCCGGGCGGCGAGCAGTACTTC.